Following are 10 T cell receptor beta chains from one sample sequenced in a study of T cells after yellow fever vaccination (dated by TCRdb to between 2018 and 2021). Library prep was done by 5' RACE. Data came from an Illumina HiSeq 2500. The raw public reads went through TCRdb reprocessing: fastp at Q25, MiXCR clone calling, in-frame beta chains kept. When rows share a CDR3 protein, they turn into one entry using the most common DNA and genes. The sample records 360,000 or so distinct CDR3 sequences, approximately 10% of which are singletons. Of the sample, around 18% falls within the top ten clones. Taken with the paper, the label for treatment or condition translates to: live attenuated yellow fever vaccine strain. The specimen comprised PBMCs, sampled on the day of the first yellow fever vaccination. All receptors come from a young man who received the YFV17D yellow fever vaccine.

The chain carries TRBV18 and TRBJ2-7; D remains ambiguous. The CDR3 is 14 amino acids. Trimming cost V 2 bases and J 2 bases, with 10 bases left between them. Looked up from germline, CDR1 is KGHSH and CDR2 is LQKENI. The CDR3 DNA reads as TGTGCCAGCTCACCAAGTCTCCAGACCTACGAGCAGTACTTC. It is translated as CASSPSLQTYEQYF.

This clonotype appeared many times. The chain carries TRBV6-6 and TRBJ2-3; D is undetermined. The length of the CDR3 is 11 residues. Germline V lookup: CDR1 MNHNY, CDR2 SVGAGI (reference sequence). Trimming took 5 bases from V and 5 from J, leaving 5 bases between them. Written as DNA, the CDR3 is TGTGCCAGCAGTCAGAGAGATACGCAGTATTTT. Translation: CASSQRDTQYF.

The chain employs TRBV11-1 and TRBJ2-1, with 10 bases fitting TRBD2. V lost 3 bases and J lost 8; bases outside the gene matches: 7. CDR1 is SGHAT, CDR2 FQDESV, per germline (reference sequence). The CDR3 has 15 amino acids. DNA for the CDR3: TGTGCCAGCAGCTTTCTAAGCGGGGGGGTGGATGAGCAGTTCTTC. This sequence encodes CASSFLSGGVDEQFF.

On this clonotype itself: Since a much larger clone is just one base distant, this may be a read error. The chain recombines TRBV5-4 with TRBJ2-5; D is ambiguous. The CDR3 is made up of 13 amino acids. CDR1 is SGHNT, CDR2 YYREEE, per germline (reference sequence). Trimming removed 0 bases at V and 0 bases at J, with 3 bases between. This CDR3 is CASSLEDQETQYF. In DNA, the CDR3 is TGTGCCAGCAGCTTGGAAGACCAAGAGACCCAGTACTTC.

This rearrangement joins TRBV20-1 to TRBJ2-7; 7 bases agree with TRBD2. Germline CDR1 is DFQATT and CDR2 is SNEGSKA (reference sequence). V gave up 6 bases and J gave up 0 bases; unmatched junction bases: 11. CDR3 size: 15 residues. The CDR3 here is CSAAPGGAPSYEQYF. In DNA form, the CDR3 reads TGCAGTGCGGCCCCGGGGGGTGCCCCCTCCTACGAGCAGTACTTC.

This clonotype was observed a few times. V and J are TRBV30 and TRBJ1-6, with D possibly being TRBD1 (5 bases). Trimming pared 3 bases from V and 3 bases from J, leaving 15 bases between. Germline V CDR1 and CDR2: GTSNPN, SVGIG (reference sequence). The CDR3 extends over 16 amino acids. The DNA for the CDR3 is TGTGCCTGGAGGACCGGGACTAAACTCTATAATTCACCCCTCCACTTT. It encodes CAWRTGTKLYNSPLHF.

This clonotype was picked up a small number of times. The chain recombines TRBV9 with TRBJ2-5; 12 bases match TRBD2. Germline CDR1 and CDR2: SGDLS and YYNGEE. The trim removed 4 bases at V and 1 base at J, leaving 2 bases unmatched. CDR3 length: 15 residues. The CDR3 DNA is TGTGCCAGCAGCACACTAGCGGGGGGCCAAGAGACCCAGTACTTC. Its translation: CASSTLAGGQETQYF.

In its sample, this clonotype was seen a few times. V is TRBV5-1 and J is TRBJ2-2; 8 nucleotides match TRBD1. This CDR3 has 14 residues. The V segment lost 3 bases and the J segment 6 bases; nucleotides outside the gene matches: 4. Looked up from germline, CDR1 is SGHRS and CDR2 is YFSETQ. The CDR3 loop is CASSSRGQSGELFF. The DNA for the CDR3 is TGCGCCAGCAGCTCCAGGGGGCAGTCCGGGGAGCTGTTTTTT.

This clonotype came up a few times. The J gene is TRBJ1-4, the V gene TRBV4-1; D is unresolved. The V end was cut by 0 bases, the J end by 8 bases, with 19 bases between. The CDR3 is 17 residues long. Germline V gives CDR1 MGHRA, CDR2 YSYEKL. The CDR3 region has the DNA TGCGCCAGCAGCCAAGACTTCGCAGGTGGGGTTGTAGAAAAACTGTTTTTT. Amino acids: CASSQDFAGGVVEKLFF.

This clonotype was detected a few times. The rearrangement joins TRBV6-2 or TRBV6-3 to TRBJ1-1, with 7 bases matching TRBD1. The CDR3 contains 15 residues. The V gene end was trimmed by 6 bases and the J gene end by 6 bases; junction bases not matched to a gene: 13. CDR1 is MNHEY, CDR2 SVGEGT, per germline. The CDR3 DNA reads TGTGCCAGCAGGGCCTTTAGGGGGCGAAGCGCTGAAGCTTTCTTT. Its protein is CASRAFRGRSAEAFF.